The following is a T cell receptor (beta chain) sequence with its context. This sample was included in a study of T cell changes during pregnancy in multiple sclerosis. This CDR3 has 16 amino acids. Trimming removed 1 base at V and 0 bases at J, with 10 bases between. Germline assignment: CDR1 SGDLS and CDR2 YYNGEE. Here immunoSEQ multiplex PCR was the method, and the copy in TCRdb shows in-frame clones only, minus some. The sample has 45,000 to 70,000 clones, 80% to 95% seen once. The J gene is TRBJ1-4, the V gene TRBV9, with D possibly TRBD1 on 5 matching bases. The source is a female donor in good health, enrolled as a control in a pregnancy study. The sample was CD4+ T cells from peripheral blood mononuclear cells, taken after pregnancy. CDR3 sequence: CASSVSPGSTNEKLFF. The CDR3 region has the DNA TGTGCCAGCAGCGTATCCCCAGGGTCAACTAATGAAAAACTGTTTTTT.